Sequencing of this TCR beta chain was carried out in a study of cytomegalovirus exposure and HLA in healthy donors. General study results and limits: In all likelihood, a cluster of highly shared sequence variants was a sequencing artifact.

The study ran its PCR with 60 Vbeta and 13 Jbeta primers. Clones were read by immunoSEQ multiplex PCR, and TCRdb kept only the in-frame ones, dropping some. The sample holds over 150,000 clones, 60% to 80% seen once. This clone was seen a few times. Its antigen is not identified. The material sequenced was PBMCs. This sequence originates from a woman in her thirties or forties in good health and CMV-seropositive.

The CDR3 bases are TGTGCCAGCAGTTATCAGGTGAACACTGAAGCTTTCTTT. As protein: CASSYQVNTEAFF. The rearrangement joins TRBV6-5 to TRBJ1-1; D gene uncertain. V lost 3 bases, J lost 0 bases, and 5 bases lay in between. The CDR3 extends over 13 amino acids. Germline values: CDR1 MNHEY, CDR2 SVGAGI.